These 3 T cell receptor beta chains originate from one sample sequenced in a study of beta chain features in type 1 diabetes (dated by TCRdb to between 2018 and 2020). No cognate antigen is known for these TCRs. Library preparation employed the immunoSEQ multiplex PCR assay. The entire amount of isolated RNA was reverse transcribed using the High Capacity cDNA Reverse Transcription Kit, so the sequenced TCRB transcripts were expressed ones. In its TCRdb copy, this immuneACCESS table keeps in-frame sequences only and misses some clones. Where compared with another copy, unresolved V genes explain less than half of these, and the others have no known cause. The sample table records around 250,000 clones; around an eighth of these occur just once. The ten largest account for less than 0.02% of the sample. Here is what the overall study found, with its caveats: Type 1 diabetes patients showed a moderate but significant shortening of TCRB CDR3 length in all four CD4+ subsets.

Material for sequencing was naive CD4+ T cells from blood. The cell subset or site label, read with the paper, signifies: true naive CD4+ T cells. Receptors were obtained from a man aged 25-45 years with type 1 diabetes.

This clone was detected a few times. At one end, the junction sequence differs from germline, possibly due to a read error. The J gene is TRBJ2-1, the V gene TRBV20-1; no clear D gene. The CDR3 is 8 residues long. Germline CDR1 is DFQATT and CDR2 is SNEGSKA (reference sequence). The CDR3 loop is CSATRGIF. CDR3 bases: TGCAGTGCTACCCGCGGAATCTTC.

This clone came up a few times. The chain couples TRBV5-1 to TRBJ2-3, with a tentative D call TRBD1 (5 bases). Germline CDR1 SGHRS, CDR2 YFSETQ. This CDR3 contains 15 residues. Trimming removed 3 bases at V and 4 bases at J, with 15 bases between. The CDR3 DNA sequence: TGCGCCAGCAGCTCCCAGGTTGGGGCGGCAGATACGCAGTATTTT. It specifies CASSSQVGAADTQYF.

This chain uses TRBV5-6 with TRBJ2-5, with a weak D call TRBD2 (6 bases). The CDR3 contains 15 residues. Germline CDR1 and CDR2: SGHDT and YYEEEE. V was clipped by 6 bases and J by 4 bases, with 19 bases between them. CDR3 nucleotides: TGTGCCAGCAATCCCGCGGGGCGCGAACCAGAGACCCAGTACTTC. It is translated as CASNPAGREPETQYF.